These 28 T cell receptor beta chains share one sample of origin, sequenced in a study of blood T cell repertoires in COVID-19. Method: immunoSEQ multiplex PCR; TCRdb's copy keeps in-frame clones and lacks some. The table records about 240,000 clones, roughly 76% of them present only once. Sequencing used peripheral blood. The receptors shown here come from a woman aged 80 or older with COVID-19, enrolled during active disease.

In this sample, this clone turned up once. The chain combines TRBV6-1 with TRBJ2-5; no firm D call. V was clipped by 4 bases and J by 1 base, with 13 bases between them. Germline V gives CDR1 MNHNS, CDR2 SASEGT. The CDR3 contains 15 residues. Here the CDR3 DNA reads TGTGCCAGCAGTGCAGCCCCCTACAGCCAAGAGACCCAGTACTTC. This gives the protein CASSAAPYSQETQYF.

The chain has TRBV11-1 and TRBJ2-7, with 8 positions matching TRBD1. Trimming cost V 4 bases and J 1 base; bases outside gene matches: 3. CDR3 length: 14 residues. The V gene's germline CDR1 is SGHAT and CDR2 FQDESV (reference sequence). Here the CDR3 reads CASSWTGISYEQYF. Written as DNA, the CDR3 is TGTGCCAGCAGCTGGACAGGGATTTCCTACGAGCAGTACTTC.

Turning to this clone: A read error may account for a junction end that differs from germline. The chain carries TRBV28 and TRBJ1-1; no reliable D call. CDR1 is MDHEN, CDR2 SYDVKM, per germline. CDR3 size: 13 residues. The CDR3 DNA reads as TGTGCCAGCAGTTTATATGCGAGGGTTGAAGTTTTCTTT. Its protein product is CASSLYARVEVFF.

The chain recombines TRBV28 with TRBJ2-2; TRBD2 agrees at 16 bases. CDR1 is MDHEN, CDR2 SYDVKM, per germline. With 5 bases clipped from V and 6 bases from J, the junction kept 12 bases outside the gene matches. This CDR3 is 19 amino acids long. CDR3 nucleotide sequence: TGTGCCAGCAGTGCCCCCCCCGGGACTAGCGGGAGGGGGCCCGGGGAGCTGTTTTTT. Encoded protein: CASSAPPGTSGRGPGELFF.

The CDR3 DNA is TGTGCCAGCAGCTTAGGGCTAGGCAATCAGCCCCAGCATTTT. Translation gives CASSLGLGNQPQHF. This rearrangement joins TRBV7-2 to TRBJ1-5; D is uncertain. Per the germline V gene, CDR1 is SGHTA and CDR2 is FQGNSA. The CDR3 loop spans 14 amino acids. The ends were cut back, 1 base at V and 2 bases at J, with 6 bases in the middle.

The chain links TRBV7-9 to TRBJ1-1; D remains unclear. V gave up 3 bases and J gave up 3 bases, with 5 bases separating them. This CDR3 region has 12 residues. Germline V CDR1 and CDR2: SEHNR, FQNEAQ (reference sequence). The DNA for the CDR3 is TGTGCCAGCAGCTTTTCATACACTGAAGCTTTCTTT. The encoded protein is CASSFSYTEAFF.

J is TRBJ1-2 and V is TRBV28; 7 bases fit TRBD1. With 6 bases clipped from V and 4 bases from J, the junction kept 11 bases outside the gene matches. Germline values: CDR1 MDHEN, CDR2 SYDVKM. This CDR3 is 15 amino acids long. CDR3 sequence: CASRLQGLWGYGYTF. The CDR3 DNA reads TGTGCCAGCAGGCTACAGGGGCTTTGGGGCTATGGCTACACCTTC.

The chain carries TRBV6-5 and TRBJ1-3; D gene unclear. Germline-derived CDR1 and CDR2 are MNHEY and SVGAGI. The V gene lost 6 bases and the J gene lost 0 bases, with 12 bases spanning the gap. The CDR3 has 15 residues. This CDR3 reads CASSLAGSSGNTIYF. CDR3 sequence (DNA): TGTGCCAGCAGCCTAGCGGGGAGCTCTGGAAACACCATATATTTT.

The chain has TRBV2 and TRBJ1-2, with D unresolved. This CDR3 contains 11 residues. Trimming removed 7 bases at V and 1 base at J, with 4 bases between. CDR1 SNHLY and CDR2 FYNNEI come from the germline V gene. The chain's CDR3 is CASNRNYGYTF. The CDR3 DNA reads as TGTGCCAGCAATCGTAACTATGGCTACACCTTC.

The V and J genes are TRBV19 and TRBJ1-5; possible D gene TRBD1, 5 bases. The germline gives CDR1 LNHDA, CDR2 SQIVND (reference sequence). This CDR3 spans 15 amino acids. V lost 7 bases to trimming and J lost 0 bases, with 13 bases between them. CDR3 nucleotide sequence: TGTGCCAGTACCCTGGGGGGGTATAGCAATCAGCCCCAGCATTTT. It is translated as CASTLGGYSNQPQHF.

The chain recombines TRBV7-9 with TRBJ1-4; D ambiguous. Trimming stripped 5 bases from V and 8 bases from J, with 15 bases between. Germline CDR1 reads SEHNR; CDR2 reads FQNEAQ (reference sequence). CDR3 size: 14 residues. The CDR3 spells CASSIGGIYEKLFF. Written as DNA, the CDR3 is TGTGCCAGCAGCATCGGAGGGATATACGAAAAACTGTTTTTT. Complete variable domain (other parts from reference TRBV7-9 and TRBJ1-4): DTGVSQNPRHKITKRGQNVTFRCDPISEHNRLYWYRQTLGQGPEFLTYFQNEAQLEKSRLLSDRFSAERPKGSFSTLEIQRTEQGDSAMYLCASSIGGIYEKLFFGSGTQLSVL.

The chain is built from TRBV5-1 and TRBJ1-2; TRBD1 is a possible D gene (6 bases). Germline V CDR1 and CDR2: SGHRS, YFSETQ. The CDR3 has 15 residues. V lost 0 bases and J lost 0, with 9 bases in between. The CDR3 here is CASSLGGGTNYGYTF. The CDR3 bases are TGCGCCAGCAGCTTGGGAGGGGGAACTAACTATGGCTACACCTTC. The full variable domain, with the rest looked up from reference TRBV5-1 and TRBJ1-2, is KAGVTQTPRYLIKTRGQQVTLSCSPISGHRSVSWYQQTPGQGLQFLFEYFSETQRNKGNFPGRFSGRQFSNSRSEMNVSTLELGDSALYLCASSLGGGTNYGYTFGSGTRLTVV.

J is TRBJ1-2 and V is TRBV27; 7 nucleotides line up with TRBD1. Germline CDR1 MNHEY, CDR2 SMNVEV (reference sequence). The trim removed 5 bases at V and 8 bases at J, leaving 17 bases unmatched. The CDR3 has 16 amino acids. CDR3 sequence (DNA): TGTGCCAGCAGTCCCCCTCCTCCGGGACAGACAAGAGGCTACACCTTC. It codes for CASSPPPPGQTRGYTF.

The chain uses TRBV19 and TRBJ1-5; D unresolved. V was trimmed by 3 bases and J by 0 bases, leaving 12 bases between them. Germline CDR1 and CDR2: LNHDA and SQIVND (reference sequence). The CDR3 has 16 residues. CDR3 in DNA: TGTGCCAGTAGTATCCAACCGATAGCTAGCAATCAGCCCCAGCATTTT. This translates into CASSIQPIASNQPQHF.

This clone was observed once. The chain employs TRBV7-6 and TRBJ2-3, with 9 positions matching TRBD2. Germline V gene sequence: CDR1 SGHVS, CDR2 FNYEAQ. Unmatched junction bases numbered 14, after V lost 7 bases and J lost 6 bases. This CDR3 spans 16 amino acids. The CDR3 nucleotides are TGTGCCAGCACGCGTTGGGCGGGGGGGCCGGCGGATACGCAGTATTTT. This translates into CASTRWAGGPADTQYF.

This clone was recorded a few times. The chain joins TRBV3-1 (or the pseudogene TRBV3-2) to TRBJ1-1; D unclear. The CDR3 contains 15 residues. The V end was cut by 4 bases, the J end by 1 base, with 13 bases between. Germline CDR1 reads LGHDT; CDR2 reads YNNKEL (reference sequence). CDR3 in DNA: TGTGCCAGCAGCCCAAGTCACTTAGAGAACACTGAAGCTTTCTTT. Residues: CASSPSHLENTEAFF.

Notes on this clone: One junction end disagrees with the germline gene, perhaps due to a read error. The chain joins TRBV6-1 to TRBJ2-7, with 10 nucleotides matching TRBD2. In germline, CDR1 is MNHNS, CDR2 SASEGT. This CDR3 is 14 amino acids long. The CDR3 reads CASREAGGLKEQYF. CDR3 sequence (DNA): TGTGCCAGCAGAGAAGCGGGAGGGCTAAAAGAGCAGTACTTC.

This rearrangement joins TRBV27 to TRBJ2-2; TRBD1 is a possible D gene (7 bases). CDR3 length: 15 amino acids. CDR1 and CDR2 (germline): MNHEY, SMNVEV (reference sequence). Trimming stripped 6 bases from V and 4 bases from J, with 15 bases between. The CDR3 sequence: CASSPTGRGTGELFF. The CDR3 DNA is TGTGCCAGCAGCCCGACAGGGCGGGGCACCGGGGAGCTGTTTTTT.

V usage is TRBV6-5 and J usage is TRBJ2-1; TRBD2 aligns across 13 bases. V was pared by 4 bases and J by 7 bases, with 7 bases of the junction left unmatched. The CDR3 is made up of 16 amino acids. Germline CDR1 and CDR2: MNHEY and SVGAGI. The CDR3 protein is CASSSPGLAGMNEQFF. CDR3 in DNA: TGTGCCAGCAGTTCACCGGGACTAGCGGGGATGAATGAGCAGTTCTTC.

The chain combines TRBV7-2 with TRBJ1-1; TRBD1 might be the D (5 bases). The CDR3 totals 15 residues. Looked up from germline, CDR1 is SGHTA and CDR2 is FQGNSA. Trimming stripped 7 bases from V and 5 bases from J, with 20 bases between. The CDR3 is CASIQRGGGRTEAFF. In DNA form, the CDR3 reads TGTGCCAGCATTCAAAGGGGCGGAGGGAGGACTGAAGCTTTCTTT.

The CDR3 here is CASSLGLIGELFF. CDR3 bases: TGTGCCAGCAGTTTGGGCCTGATCGGGGAGCTGTTTTTT. V and J are TRBV27 and TRBJ2-2; D remains unclear. With 3 bases removed from V and 7 bases from J, the gap between germline ends came to 9 bases. CDR1 and CDR2 from the germline V gene are MNHEY and SMNVEV (reference sequence). The CDR3 spans 13 residues.

The chain links TRBV24-1 to TRBJ2-1; 13 bases align to TRBD2. The V gene's germline CDR1 is KGHDR and CDR2 SFDVKD. After removal of 2 bases from V and 6 bases from J, the junction contained 3 bases not matched to a gene. The CDR3 contains 16 residues. This chain's CDR3 is CATSDSRLAGGNEQFF. The CDR3, as DNA: TGTGCCACCAGTGATTCCAGACTAGCGGGAGGCAATGAGCAGTTCTTC.

The chain couples TRBV24-1 to TRBJ2-2; 7 positions agree with TRBD1. The trim removed 7 bases at V and 3 bases at J, leaving 4 bases unmatched. Germline CDR1 is KGHDR and CDR2 is SFDVKD. The CDR3 covers 14 residues. The CDR3 region has the DNA TGTGCCACCAGCGCAGGGGGATACACCGGGGAGCTGTTTTTT. Its protein product is CATSAGGYTGELFF.

This sequence joins TRBV20-1 and TRBJ2-1, with TRBD2 identical over 7 bases. CDR1 DFQATT and CDR2 SNEGSKA come from the germline V gene (reference sequence). Germline trimming cut 5 bases from V and 3 bases from J; bases unmatched to any gene: 4. CDR3 size: 13 residues. This CDR3 reads CSAGGGGYNEQFF. CDR3 coding DNA: TGCAGTGCTGGTGGGGGGGGCTACAATGAGCAGTTCTTC.

The rearrangement uses TRBV7-9 and TRBJ2-3, with D perhaps TRBD2 (6 bases). V lost 5 bases to trimming and J lost 0 bases, with 12 bases between them. Germline CDR1 SEHNR, CDR2 FQNEAQ (reference sequence). The CDR3 runs 15 residues. CDR3 residues: CASSLWSGSTDTQYF. The DNA for the CDR3 is TGTGCCAGCAGCCTCTGGAGCGGGAGCACAGATACGCAGTATTTT.

The chain links TRBV15 to TRBJ1-2; TRBD1 matches at 8 bases. The length of the CDR3 is 14 residues. Looked up from germline, CDR1 is LNHNV and CDR2 is YYDKDF (reference sequence). V shed 0 bases, J shed 8 bases, and the junction held 5 bases outside the gene matches. The CDR3 DNA is TGTGCCACCAGCAGAGATAGCCAGGGGGCCGGCTACACCTTC. Its protein is CATSRDSQGAGYTF. The full variable domain, rest sourced from reference TRBV15 and TRBJ1-2, is DAMVIQNPRYQVTQFGKPVTLSCSQTLNHNVMYWYQQKSSQAPKLLFHYYDKDFNNEADTPDNFQSRRPNTSFCFLDIRSPGLGDTAMYLCATSRDSQGAGYTFGSGTRLTVV.

The J gene is TRBJ1-5, the V gene TRBV28, with a tentative D call TRBD1 (5 bases). The CDR3 is 16 residues long. Trimming removed 5 bases from V and 2 bases from J, with 16 bases in between. Germline loops: CDR1 MDHEN, CDR2 SYDVKM. CDR3 nucleotide sequence: TGTGCCAGCAGTCCCATGCGGGGCGATGGCAATCAGCCCCAGCATTTT. Its protein product is CASSPMRGDGNQPQHF.

The rearrangement uses TRBV5-1 and TRBJ1-2; D may be TRBD1 (5 bases). V was trimmed by 0 bases and J by 7 bases, leaving 16 bases between them. CDR1 and CDR2 (germline): SGHRS, YFSETQ. This CDR3 comprises 15 residues. The CDR3 sequence: CASSLEGVERGGYTF. CDR3 bases: TGCGCCAGCAGCTTGGAAGGGGTCGAACGTGGTGGCTACACCTTC.